Described below is a single T cell receptor (beta chain) sequence and its context. The data derive from a study of blood T cell repertoires in COVID-19. As for the study in general: The United States, Italy and Spain were the sources of the acute and convalescent COVID-19 samples. Sources were T cells, B-cell-depleted T cells, or PBMCs; the material itself was cDNA or gDNA.

Per the original data handling: Amplifying reference gene primers gave estimates of nucleated cell counts. The data were produced by immunoSEQ multiplex PCR, yet TCRdb's version contains in-frame clones alone and is incomplete. The V and J calls and clone size are taken from that table; D and trimming were inferred from the DNA. The sample yields 200,000 or so clones, about 88% seen once. The CDR3 length is 14 residues. Germline values: CDR1 DFQATT, CDR2 SNEGSKA (reference sequence). The V end lost 3 bases, the J end lost 4 bases, and 13 bases lay between the germline ends. The chain combines TRBV20-1 with TRBJ1-5; weak D call: TRBD1 (5 bases). Sequenced: peripheral blood. This TCR derives from a man aged 35 to 55 with active or convalescent COVID-19. The CDR3 region has the DNA TGCAGTGCTAGTACCCCAGCAGGGAATCAGCCCCAGCATTTT. This sequence encodes CSASTPAGNQPQHF.